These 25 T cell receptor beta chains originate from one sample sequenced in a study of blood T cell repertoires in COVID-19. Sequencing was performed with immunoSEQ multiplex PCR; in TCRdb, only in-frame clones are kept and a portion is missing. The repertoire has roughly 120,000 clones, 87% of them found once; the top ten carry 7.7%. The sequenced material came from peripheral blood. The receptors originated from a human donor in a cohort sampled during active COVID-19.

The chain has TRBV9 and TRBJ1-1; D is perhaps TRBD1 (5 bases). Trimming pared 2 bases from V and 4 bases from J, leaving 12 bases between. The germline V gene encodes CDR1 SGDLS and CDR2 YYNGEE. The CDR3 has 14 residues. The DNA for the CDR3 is TGTGCCAGCAGCGTCCAGGGTTGGGGCACTGAAGCTTTCTTT. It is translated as CASSVQGWGTEAFF.

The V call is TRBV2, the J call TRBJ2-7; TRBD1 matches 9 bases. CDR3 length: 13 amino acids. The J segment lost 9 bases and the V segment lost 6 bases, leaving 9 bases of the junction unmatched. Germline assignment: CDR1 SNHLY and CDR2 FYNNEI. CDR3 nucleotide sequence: TGTGCCAGCAGCCGCACTCAGACAGGGGGGCAGTACTTC. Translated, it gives CASSRTQTGGQYF.

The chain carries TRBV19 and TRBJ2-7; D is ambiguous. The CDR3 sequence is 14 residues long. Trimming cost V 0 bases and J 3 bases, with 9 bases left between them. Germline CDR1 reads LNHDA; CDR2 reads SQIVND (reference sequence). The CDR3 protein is CASSIEATYYEQYF. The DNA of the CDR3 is TGTGCCAGTAGTATAGAAGCCACCTACTACGAGCAGTACTTC.

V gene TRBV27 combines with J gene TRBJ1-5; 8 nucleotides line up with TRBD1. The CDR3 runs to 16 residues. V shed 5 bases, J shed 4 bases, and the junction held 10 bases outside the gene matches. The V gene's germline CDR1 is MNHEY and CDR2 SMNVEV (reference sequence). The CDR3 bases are TGTGCCAGCAGTGCAGCCGTCAGGGGGCTTAATCAGCCCCAGCATTTT. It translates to CASSAAVRGLNQPQHF.

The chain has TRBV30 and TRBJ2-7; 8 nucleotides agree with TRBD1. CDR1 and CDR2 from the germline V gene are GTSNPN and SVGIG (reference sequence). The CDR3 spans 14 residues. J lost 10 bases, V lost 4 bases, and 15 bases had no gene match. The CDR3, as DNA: TGTGCCTGGACTTTCCCGGGACAGGACGAGCCTCAGTACTTC. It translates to CAWTFPGQDEPQYF.

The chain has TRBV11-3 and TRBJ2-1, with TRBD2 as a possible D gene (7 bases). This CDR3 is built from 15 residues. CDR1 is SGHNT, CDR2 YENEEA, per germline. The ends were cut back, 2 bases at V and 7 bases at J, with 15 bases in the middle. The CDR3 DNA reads TGTGCCAGCAGCTTAACAGCGGGAAGGGGGAATGAGCAGTTCTTC. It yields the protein CASSLTAGRGNEQFF. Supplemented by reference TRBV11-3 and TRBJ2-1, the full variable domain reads EAGVVQSPRYKIIEKKQPVAFWCNPISGHNTLYWYLQNLGQGPELLIRYENEEAVDDSQLPKDRFSAERLKGVDSTLKIQPAELGDSAVYLCASSLTAGRGNEQFFGPGTRLTVL.

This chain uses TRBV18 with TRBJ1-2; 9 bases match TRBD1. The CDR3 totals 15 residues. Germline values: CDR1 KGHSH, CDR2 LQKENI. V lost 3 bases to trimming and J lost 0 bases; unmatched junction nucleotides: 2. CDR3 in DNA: TGTGCCAGCTCACCCGGACAGGGGCCTAACTATGGCTACACCTTC. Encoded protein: CASSPGQGPNYGYTF.

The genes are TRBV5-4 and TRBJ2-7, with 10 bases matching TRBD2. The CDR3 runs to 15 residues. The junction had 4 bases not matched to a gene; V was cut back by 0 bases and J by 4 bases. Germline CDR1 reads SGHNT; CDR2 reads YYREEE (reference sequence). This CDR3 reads CASSLEASGSYEQYF. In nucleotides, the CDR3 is TGTGCCAGCAGCTTGGAGGCTAGCGGGAGTTACGAGCAGTACTTC.

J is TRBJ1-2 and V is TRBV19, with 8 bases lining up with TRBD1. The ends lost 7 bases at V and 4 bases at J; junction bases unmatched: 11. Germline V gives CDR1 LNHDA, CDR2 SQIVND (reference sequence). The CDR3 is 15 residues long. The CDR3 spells CASTPLDRVGYGYTF. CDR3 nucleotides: TGTGCCAGTACCCCCTTGGACAGGGTGGGCTATGGCTACACCTTC.

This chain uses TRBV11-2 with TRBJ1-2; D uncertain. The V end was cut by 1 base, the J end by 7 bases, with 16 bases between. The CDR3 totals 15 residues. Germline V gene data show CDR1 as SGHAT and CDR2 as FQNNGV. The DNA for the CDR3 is TGTGCCAGCAGCTTAGCCGGTCGAGGGCAAGGTGGCTACACCTTC. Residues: CASSLAGRGQGGYTF.

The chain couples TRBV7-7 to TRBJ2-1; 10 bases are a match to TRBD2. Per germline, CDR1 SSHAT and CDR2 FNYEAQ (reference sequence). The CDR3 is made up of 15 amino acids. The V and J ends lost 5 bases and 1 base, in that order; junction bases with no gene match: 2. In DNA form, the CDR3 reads TGTGCCAGCAGCCAGACTAGCGGGTCCTACAATGAGCAGTTCTTC. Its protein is CASSQTSGSYNEQFF. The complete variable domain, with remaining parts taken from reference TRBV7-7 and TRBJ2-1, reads GAGVSQSPRYKVTKRGQDVTLRCDPISSHATLYWYQQALGQGPEFLTYFNYEAQPDKSGLPSDRFSAERPEGSISTLTIQRTEQRDSAMYRCASSQTSGSYNEQFFGPGTRLTVL.

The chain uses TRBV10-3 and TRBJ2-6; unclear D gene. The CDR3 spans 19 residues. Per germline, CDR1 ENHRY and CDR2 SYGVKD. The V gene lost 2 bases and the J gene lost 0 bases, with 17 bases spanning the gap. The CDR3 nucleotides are TGTGCCATCAGTGAGACAACGGGTCAGAAGAGCTCTGGGGCCAACGTCCTGACTTTC. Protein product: CAISETTGQKSSGANVLTF.

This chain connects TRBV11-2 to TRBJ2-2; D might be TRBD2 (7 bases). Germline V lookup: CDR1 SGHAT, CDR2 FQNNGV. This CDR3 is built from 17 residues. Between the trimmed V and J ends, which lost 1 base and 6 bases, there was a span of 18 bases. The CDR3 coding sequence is TGTGCCAGCAGCTTAGCCGAGGGGGGGCAACGGGCCGGGGAGCTGTTTTTT. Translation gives CASSLAEGGQRAGELFF. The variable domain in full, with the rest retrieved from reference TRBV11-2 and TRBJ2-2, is EAGVAQSPRYKIIEKRQSVAFWCNPISGHATLYWYQQILGQGPKLLIQFQNNGVVDDSQLPKDRFSAERLKGVDSTLKIQPAKLEDSAVYLCASSLAEGGQRAGELFFGEGSRLTVL.

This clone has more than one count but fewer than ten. CDR3 coding DNA: TGTGCCAGCAGCTCACCACGGACGGGAGGGAGAGATGAGCAGTTCTTC. Encoded protein: CASSSPRTGGRDEQFF. The chain joins TRBV11-2 to TRBJ2-1; TRBD2 agrees at 8 bases. The V gene's germline CDR1 is SGHAT and CDR2 FQNNGV. The ends lost 4 bases at V and 8 bases at J; junction bases unmatched: 13. This CDR3 region has 16 residues.

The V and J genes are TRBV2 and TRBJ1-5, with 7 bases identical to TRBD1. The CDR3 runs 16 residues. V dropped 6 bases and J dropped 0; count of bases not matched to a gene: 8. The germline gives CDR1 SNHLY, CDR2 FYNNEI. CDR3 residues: CASRPRTGNSNQPQHF. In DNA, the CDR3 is TGTGCCAGCAGACCTCGGACAGGTAATAGCAATCAGCCCCAGCATTTT.

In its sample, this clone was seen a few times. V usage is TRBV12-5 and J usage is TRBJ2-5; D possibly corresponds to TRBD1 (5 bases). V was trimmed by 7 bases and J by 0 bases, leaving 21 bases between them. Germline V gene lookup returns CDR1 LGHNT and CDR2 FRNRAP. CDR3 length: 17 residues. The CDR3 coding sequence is TGTGCTAGTGAACCCCGTCGGGCAGGGCCGTACCAAGAGACCCAGTACTTC. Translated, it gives CASEPRRAGPYQETQYF.

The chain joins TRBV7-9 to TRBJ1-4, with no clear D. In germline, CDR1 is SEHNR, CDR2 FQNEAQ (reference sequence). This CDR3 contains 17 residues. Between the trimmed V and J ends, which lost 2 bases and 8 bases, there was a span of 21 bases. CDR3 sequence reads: CASSLTLQHLVQEKLFF. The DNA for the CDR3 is TGTGCCAGCAGCTTAACCCTTCAACACCTGGTACAAGAAAAACTGTTTTTT.

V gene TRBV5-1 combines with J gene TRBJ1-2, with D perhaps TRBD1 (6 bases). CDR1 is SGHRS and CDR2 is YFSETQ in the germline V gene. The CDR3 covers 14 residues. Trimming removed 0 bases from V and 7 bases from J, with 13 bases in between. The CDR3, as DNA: TGCGCCAGCAGCTTGGCCGCGGGGGCGGGTGGCTACACCTTC. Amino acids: CASSLAAGAGGYTF. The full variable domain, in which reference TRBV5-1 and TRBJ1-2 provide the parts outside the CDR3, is KAGVTQTPRYLIKTRGQQVTLSCSPISGHRSVSWYQQTPGQGLQFLFEYFSETQRNKGNFPGRFSGRQFSNSRSEMNVSTLELGDSALYLCASSLAAGAGGYTFGSGTRLTVV.

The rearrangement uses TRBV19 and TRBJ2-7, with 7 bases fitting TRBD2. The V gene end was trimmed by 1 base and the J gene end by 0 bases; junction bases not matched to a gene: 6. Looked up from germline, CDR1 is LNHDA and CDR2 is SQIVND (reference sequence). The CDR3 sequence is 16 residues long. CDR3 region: CASSIGTSLGSYEQYF. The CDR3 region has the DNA TGTGCCAGTAGTATAGGGACTAGTCTCGGCTCCTACGAGCAGTACTTC.

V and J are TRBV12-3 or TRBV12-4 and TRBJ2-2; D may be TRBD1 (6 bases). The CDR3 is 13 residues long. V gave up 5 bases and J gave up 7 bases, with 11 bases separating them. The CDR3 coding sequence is TGTGCCAGCAGTGCAGGGGTGATCGGGGAGCTGTTTTTT. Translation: CASSAGVIGELFF.

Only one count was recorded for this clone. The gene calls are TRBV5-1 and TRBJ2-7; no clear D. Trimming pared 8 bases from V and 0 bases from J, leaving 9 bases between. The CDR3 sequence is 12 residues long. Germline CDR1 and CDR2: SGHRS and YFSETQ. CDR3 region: CASGDNSYEQYF. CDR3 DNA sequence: TGCGCCAGTGGTGACAACTCCTACGAGCAGTACTTC.

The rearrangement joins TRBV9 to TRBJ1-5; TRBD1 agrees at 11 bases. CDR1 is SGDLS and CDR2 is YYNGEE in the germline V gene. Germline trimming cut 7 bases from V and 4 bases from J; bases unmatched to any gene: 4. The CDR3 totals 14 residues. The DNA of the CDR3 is TGTGCCAGCGGTGGGACAGGGGGGAATCAGCCCCAGCATTTT. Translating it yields CASGGTGGNQPQHF.

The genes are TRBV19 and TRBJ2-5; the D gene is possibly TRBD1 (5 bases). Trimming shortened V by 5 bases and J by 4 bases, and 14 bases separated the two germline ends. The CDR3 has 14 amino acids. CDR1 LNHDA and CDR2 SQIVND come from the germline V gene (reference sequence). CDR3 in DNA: TGTGCCAGTAGTCCTCCAGGGTTGAGAGAGACCCAGTACTTC. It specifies CASSPPGLRETQYF.

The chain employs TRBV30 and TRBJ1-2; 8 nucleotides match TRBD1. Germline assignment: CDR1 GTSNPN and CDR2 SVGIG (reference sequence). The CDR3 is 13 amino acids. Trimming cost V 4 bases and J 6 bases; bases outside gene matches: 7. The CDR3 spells CAWTTTGVNGYTF. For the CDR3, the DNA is TGTGCCTGGACCACGACAGGGGTGAATGGCTACACCTTC.

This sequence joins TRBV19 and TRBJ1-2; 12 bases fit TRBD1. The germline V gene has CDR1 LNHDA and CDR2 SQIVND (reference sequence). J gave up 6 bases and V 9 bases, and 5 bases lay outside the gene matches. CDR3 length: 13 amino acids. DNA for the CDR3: TGTGCCAGCCGGGACAGGGGGCTAGATGGCTACACCTTC. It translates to CASRDRGLDGYTF.